Each of the 22 T cell receptor beta chains below was sequenced from the same sample in a study of T cell changes during pregnancy in multiple sclerosis. Sequenced by immunoSEQ multiplex PCR; TCRdb stores in-frame clones only, minus some. The table shows 70,000 to 85,000 clones, with about 92% occurring only once. The specimen comprised peripheral blood, sampled before pregnancy. The receptors originated from a female donor with multiple sclerosis, enrolled in a pregnancy study.

This clone occurred once. The rearrangement links TRBV7-2 to TRBJ1-2, with D possibly matching TRBD1 (5 bases). The CDR3 totals 13 residues. Germline V gene sequence: CDR1 SGHTA, CDR2 FQGNSA. The V end was cut by 3 bases, the J end by 4 bases, with 9 bases between. CDR3 in amino acids: CASSFDRLYGYTF. The CDR3 bases are TGTGCCAGCAGCTTCGACAGACTCTATGGCTACACCTTC.

The V and J genes are TRBV18 and TRBJ1-6; D is uncertain. Germline CDR1 is KGHSH and CDR2 is LQKENI. This CDR3 spans 12 amino acids. V was trimmed by 3 bases and J by 6 bases, leaving 3 bases between them. Here the CDR3 DNA reads TGTGCCAGCTCACCCGGTAATTCACCCCTCCACTTT. Protein product: CASSPGNSPLHF.

The CDR3 region is CASTANTGELFF. The CDR3 DNA follows: TGTGCCAGCACCGCGAACACCGGGGAGCTGTTTTTT. The chain couples TRBV9 to TRBJ2-2, with D unclear. Trimming removed 6 bases at V and 0 bases at J, with 3 bases between. Germline V lookup: CDR1 SGDLS, CDR2 YYNGEE. This CDR3 has 12 amino acids.

This chain links TRBV9 with TRBJ2-2; maybe TRBD1 (6 bases). V shed 4 bases and J shed 9 bases, with 16 bases lying between them. Germline V gene data show CDR1 as SGDLS and CDR2 as YYNGEE. This CDR3 is 14 amino acids long. The DNA of the CDR3 is TGTGCCAGCAGCCTAGGGACACCTCCCCGGGAGCTGTTTTTT. Amino acids: CASSLGTPPRELFF.

This clone appeared once. The chain recombines TRBV29-1 with TRBJ2-2; TRBD1 is a possible D gene (6 bases). Germline assignment: CDR1 SQVTM and CDR2 ANQGSEA. The V end lost 4 bases, the J end lost 0 bases, and 6 bases lay between the germline ends. The CDR3 is 13 amino acids. The CDR3 here is CSVGQANTGELFF. CDR3 coding DNA: TGCAGCGTTGGACAGGCGAACACCGGGGAGCTGTTTTTT.

In this sample, this clone turned up once. The rearrangement uses TRBV9 and TRBJ2-1, with TRBD2 matching 13 bases. This CDR3 has 17 amino acids. The ends lost 0 bases at V and 0 bases at J; junction bases unmatched: 0. Germline CDR1 and CDR2: SGDLS and YYNGEE. The CDR3 region is CASSVGTSGSSYNEQFF. The CDR3, as DNA: TGTGCCAGCAGCGTAGGGACTAGCGGGAGCTCCTACAATGAGCAGTTCTTC.

J is TRBJ1-6 and V is TRBV18; 7 nucleotides align to TRBD1. The CDR3 is 16 residues long. The germline CDR1 and CDR2 sequences are KGHSH and LQKENI. The J segment lost 6 bases and the V segment lost 2 bases, leaving 7 bases of the junction unmatched. The CDR3 reads CASSPTTGPFNSPLHF. Written as DNA, the CDR3 is TGTGCCAGCTCACCAACGACAGGGCCTTTTAATTCACCCCTCCACTTT.

The V and J genes are TRBV19 and TRBJ1-1; 10 bases match TRBD1. After removal of 3 bases from V and 4 bases from J, the junction contained 2 bases not matched to a gene. CDR3 size: 14 residues. Germline V gene sequence: CDR1 LNHDA, CDR2 SQIVND (reference sequence). The CDR3 loop reads CASSMWTGGTEAFF. DNA of the CDR3: TGTGCCAGTAGTATGTGGACAGGGGGCACTGAAGCTTTCTTT.

V usage is TRBV18 and J usage is TRBJ1-4, with D perhaps matching TRBD1 (5 bases). This CDR3 contains 18 residues. Looked up from germline, CDR1 is KGHSH and CDR2 is LQKENI. V was shortened by 3 bases and J by 4 bases, with 21 bases between the two germline ends. Here the CDR3 reads CASSPSGTGLRGNEKLFF. The CDR3 DNA reads as TGTGCCAGCTCACCCTCCGGGACGGGCCTGCGGGGTAATGAAAAACTGTTTTTT.

The V and J genes are TRBV6-1 and TRBJ1-2, with D possibly being TRBD1 (6 bases). The germline V gene has CDR1 MNHNS and CDR2 SASEGT. Deletions cut 5 bases from V and 3 bases from J, with 10 bases between. The CDR3 runs to 13 residues. The CDR3 protein is CASSRDKDYGYTF. CDR3 in DNA: TGTGCCAGCAGTAGGGACAAAGACTATGGCTACACCTTC.

The chain has TRBV11-2 and TRBJ2-1; TRBD2 might be the D (6 bases). CDR1 is SGHAT, CDR2 FQNNGV, per germline. V was pared by 1 base and J by 5 bases, with 18 bases between. This CDR3 is built from 17 residues. The CDR3 DNA is TGTGCCAGCAGCTTAGGTTATTCGGGACTCCTCAACAATGAGCAGTTCTTC. It codes for CASSLGYSGLLNNEQFF.

This chain joins TRBV9 and TRBJ2-4; D not certain. Germline loops: CDR1 SGDLS, CDR2 YYNGEE. The V and J ends lost 0 bases and 6 bases respectively, with 7 bases between them. This CDR3 is built from 13 residues. CDR3 loop: CASSVDTGNIQYF. CDR3 in DNA: TGTGCCAGCAGCGTAGACACGGGAAACATTCAGTACTTC.

The chain employs TRBV6-5 and TRBJ1-5, with D maybe TRBD1 (6 bases). The CDR3 consists of 15 residues. V shed 9 bases and J shed 3 bases, with 18 bases lying between them. Per germline, CDR1 MNHEY and CDR2 SVGAGI. This chain's CDR3 is CASREAGVSNQPQHF. DNA for the CDR3: TGTGCCAGTCGGGAGGCAGGGGTTTCCAATCAGCCCCAGCATTTT.

CDR3 protein: CSVGDRGSYEQYF. As DNA, the CDR3 is TGCAGCGTAGGGGATAGGGGTTCTTACGAGCAGTACTTC. This chain uses TRBV29-1 with TRBJ2-7; a weak D match, TRBD1 (5 bases). CDR1 is SQVTM, CDR2 ANQGSEA, per germline. This CDR3 is 13 amino acids long. V lost 6 bases, J lost 4 bases, and 16 bases lay in between.

As DNA, the CDR3 is TGTGCCAGCAGCTTACAGGGGCGGGCCGGGGAGCTGTTTTTT. This codes for CASSLQGRAGELFF. The chain carries TRBV7-8 and TRBJ2-2; maybe TRBD1 (6 bases). V was clipped by 2 bases and J by 6 bases, with 10 bases between them. CDR3 length: 14 residues. Germline V gene sequence: CDR1 SGHVS, CDR2 FQNEAQ.

The chain carries TRBV6-5 and TRBJ1-2, with D perhaps TRBD1 (6 bases). Trimming left V 6 bases short and J 4 bases short, with 9 bases between. CDR3 length: 12 amino acids. Germline-derived CDR1 and CDR2 are MNHEY and SVGAGI. CDR3 loop: CASRQGFYGYTF. CDR3 in DNA: TGTGCCAGCAGACAGGGTTTCTATGGCTACACCTTC.

V and J are TRBV5-6 and TRBJ1-4; D is possibly TRBD1 (5 bases). The CDR3 is made up of 14 amino acids. Germline-derived CDR1 and CDR2 are SGHDT and YYEEEE. V lost 0 bases to trimming and J lost 6 bases, with 9 bases between them. Here the CDR3 DNA reads TGTGCCAGCAGCTTGGGGAGGGGTGATGAAAAACTGTTTTTT. Translating it yields CASSLGRGDEKLFF.

This sequence joins TRBV19 and TRBJ2-7, with D possibly TRBD2 on 6 matching bases. The CDR3 has 13 residues. Germline V gene data show CDR1 as LNHDA and CDR2 as SQIVND (reference sequence). Trimming took 8 bases from V and 0 from J, leaving 11 bases between them. The chain's CDR3 is CASSPGSSYEQYF. CDR3 coding DNA: TGTGCCAGTTCCCCCGGGAGCTCCTACGAGCAGTACTTC.

The V and J genes are TRBV7-6 and TRBJ2-5; the match to TRBD2 covers 10 bases. V was pared by 3 bases and J by 0 bases, with 7 bases of the junction left unmatched. Germline V gives CDR1 SGHVS, CDR2 FNYEAQ. This CDR3 is 17 amino acids long. CDR3 DNA sequence: TGTGCCAGCAGCTTGCCTAGCGGGGGAACCAACCAAGAGACCCAGTACTTC. Translating it yields CASSLPSGGTNQETQYF.

As for this clone: Germline is not matched at one junction end, which may reflect a read error. The CDR3 region is CASSSNSEAFF. CDR3 DNA sequence: TGTGCCAGCAGCTCTAACAGTGAAGCTTTCTTT. V and J are TRBV7-9 and TRBJ1-1, with D uncertain. The CDR3 totals 11 residues. Germline V CDR1 and CDR2: SEHNR, FQNEAQ (reference sequence). The full variable domain, rest sourced from reference TRBV7-9 and TRBJ1-1, is DTGVSQNPRHKITKRGQNVTFRCDPISEHNRLYWYRQTLGQGPEFLTYFQNEAQLEKSRLLSDRFSAERPKGSFSTLEIQRTEQGDSAMYLCASSSNSEAFFGQGTRLTVV.

The chain has TRBV19 and TRBJ1-6; 9 nucleotides agree with TRBD1. The CDR3 consists of 14 residues. The germline V gene has CDR1 LNHDA and CDR2 SQIVND (reference sequence). The CDR3 reads CATKTGTGTGTLHF. The CDR3 region has the DNA TGTGCTACGAAGACCGGGACAGGGACGGGGACCCTCCACTTT.

V is TRBV6-5 and J is TRBJ1-6; D is unclear. Trimming removed 0 bases from V and 9 bases from J, with 9 bases in between. The CDR3 consists of 14 residues. The germline CDR1 and CDR2 sequences are MNHEY and SVGAGI. The CDR3 here is CASSYSPLSSPLHF. The CDR3 coding sequence is TGTGCCAGCAGTTACTCTCCCCTAAGTTCACCCCTCCACTTT.